The clone carrying this TCR beta chain showed up just a few times. Its target is unknown. The sample is drawn from a study of cytomegalovirus exposure and HLA in healthy donors. PCR used 60 Vbeta primers and 13 Jbeta primers. TCRdb's copy holds only in-frame clones and misses some; the assay was immunoSEQ multiplex PCR. Among 120,000 or so clones listed, more than 9% were seen once. There are 14 residues in the CDR3. From germline, CDR1 is MNHEY and CDR2 SMNVEV (reference sequence). The V gene lost 7 bases and the J gene lost 0 bases, with 9 bases spanning the gap. Study results and caveats: Per a prior analysis, the majority of TCR beta V segments were productive roughly 90% or roughly 30% of the time.

This chain connects TRBV27 to TRBJ2-2; TRBD1 is a possible D gene (5 bases). The sequencing sample was made of PBMCs. The clonotype was recovered from a woman in her late teens or twenties in good health and CMV-seropositive. CDR3 coding DNA: TGTGCCAGCACCACAGGTCCGAACACCGGGGAGCTGTTTTTT. Translating it yields CASTTGPNTGELFF.